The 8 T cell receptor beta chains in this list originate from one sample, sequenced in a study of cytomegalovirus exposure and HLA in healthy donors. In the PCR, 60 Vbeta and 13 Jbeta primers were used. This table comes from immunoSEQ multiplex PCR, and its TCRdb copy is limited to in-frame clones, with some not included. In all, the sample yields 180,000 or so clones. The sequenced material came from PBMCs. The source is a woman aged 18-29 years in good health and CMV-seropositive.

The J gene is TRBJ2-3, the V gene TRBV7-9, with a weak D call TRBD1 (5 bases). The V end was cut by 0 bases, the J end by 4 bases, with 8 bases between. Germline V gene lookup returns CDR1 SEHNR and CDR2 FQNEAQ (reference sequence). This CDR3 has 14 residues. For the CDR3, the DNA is TGTGCCAGCAGCTTAGCAGGGGTGGCAGATACGCAGTATTTT. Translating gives CASSLAGVADTQYF.

CDR3 sequence (DNA): TGTGCCAGCAGTTTAGAGAGGTGGGTCGGGGAGCTGTTTTTT. This translates into CASSLERWVGELFF. V is TRBV27 and J is TRBJ2-2; D gene uncertain. Between the trimmed V and J ends, which lost 2 bases and 7 bases, there was a span of 11 bases. CDR1 is MNHEY and CDR2 is SMNVEV in the germline V gene (reference sequence). This CDR3 region has 14 residues.

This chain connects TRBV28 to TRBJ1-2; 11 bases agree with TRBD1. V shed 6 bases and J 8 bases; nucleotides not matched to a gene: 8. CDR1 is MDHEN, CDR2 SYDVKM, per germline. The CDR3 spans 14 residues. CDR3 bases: TGTGCCAGCAGAGGACAGGGGGCGGGTAACGGCTACACCTTC. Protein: CASRGQGAGNGYTF.

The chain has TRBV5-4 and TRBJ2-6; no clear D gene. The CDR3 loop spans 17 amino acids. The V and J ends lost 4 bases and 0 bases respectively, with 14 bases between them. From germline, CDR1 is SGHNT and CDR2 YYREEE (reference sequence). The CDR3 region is CASSPPPPGSGANVLTF. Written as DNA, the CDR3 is TGTGCCAGCAGCCCCCCACCCCCAGGCTCTGGGGCCAACGTCCTGACTTTC.

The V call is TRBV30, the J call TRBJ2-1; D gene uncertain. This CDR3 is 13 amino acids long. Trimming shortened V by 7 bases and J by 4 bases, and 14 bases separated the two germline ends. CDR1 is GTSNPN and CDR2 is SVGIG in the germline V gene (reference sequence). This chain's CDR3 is CAYSPPVYNEQFF. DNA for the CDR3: TGTGCCTACAGTCCTCCGGTATACAATGAGCAGTTCTTC. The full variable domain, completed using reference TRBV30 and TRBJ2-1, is SQTIHQWPATLVQPVGSPLSLECTVEGTSNPNLYWYRQAAGRGLQLLFYSVGIGQISSEVPQNLSASRPQDRQFILSSKKLLLSDSGFYLCAYSPPVYNEQFFGPGTRLTVL.

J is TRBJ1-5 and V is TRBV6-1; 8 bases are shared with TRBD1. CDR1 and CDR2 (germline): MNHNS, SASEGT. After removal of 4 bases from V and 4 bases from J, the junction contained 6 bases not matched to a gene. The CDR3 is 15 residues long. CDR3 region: CASSGGQGLNQPQHF. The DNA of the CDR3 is TGTGCCAGCAGTGGAGGACAGGGTCTGAATCAGCCCCAGCATTTT.

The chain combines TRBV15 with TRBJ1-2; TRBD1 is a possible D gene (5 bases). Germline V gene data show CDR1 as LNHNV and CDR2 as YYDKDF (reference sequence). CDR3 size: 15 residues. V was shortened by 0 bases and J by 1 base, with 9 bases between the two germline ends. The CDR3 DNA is TGTGCCACCAGCAGAGATCTCGGGGGTAACTATGGCTACACCTTC. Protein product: CATSRDLGGNYGYTF.

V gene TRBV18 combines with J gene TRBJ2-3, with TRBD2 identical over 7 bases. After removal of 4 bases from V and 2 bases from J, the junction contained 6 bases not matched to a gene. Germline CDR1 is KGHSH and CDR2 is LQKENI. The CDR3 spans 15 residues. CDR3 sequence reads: CASSRGAGTTDTQYF. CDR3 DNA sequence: TGTGCCAGCTCACGTGGAGCGGGGACCACAGATACGCAGTATTTT.